This T cell receptor beta chain was sequenced during a study of cytomegalovirus exposure and HLA in healthy donors. General observations from the study: Listed as cytomegalovirus-associated were over 150 TCR beta chains.

It was with 60 Vbeta and 13 Jbeta primers that the PCR ran. Only in-frame clones appear in the TCRdb table, and some are missing; sequencing was by immunoSEQ multiplex PCR. The listing records about 140,000 clones. There are 14 residues in the CDR3. The germline CDR1 and CDR2 sequences are GTSNPN and SVGIG (reference sequence). The junction had 9 bases not matched to a gene; V was cut back by 7 bases and J by 5 bases. Points on this clone: What it binds is unknown.

The gene calls are TRBV30 and TRBJ2-3; 10 bases are a match to TRBD2. Sequencing was carried out using PBMCs. This receptor was taken from a woman in her late teens or twenties in good health and CMV-seronegative. This chain's CDR3 is CASPASGREDTQYF. In DNA, the CDR3 is TGTGCCTCCCCGGCTAGCGGGAGAGAAGATACGCAGTATTTT.